This TCR beta chain was found in a study of cytomegalovirus exposure and HLA in healthy donors. Whole-study context: The study's early data release held roughly 90 million unique TCRs from HLA-typed donors.

V lost 7 bases and J 4 bases, leaving 16 bases between the germline ends. In germline, CDR1 is SGHVS, CDR2 FQNEAQ. The length of the CDR3 is 15 residues. PCR used 60 Vbeta primers and 13 Jbeta primers. The assay was immunoSEQ multiplex PCR, and TCRdb's table has in-frame clones only and misses some. The sample carries roughly 180,000 clones, roughly 80% recorded once. This clone was detected only once. The rearrangement joins TRBV7-8 to TRBJ1-4, with D hard to call. Sample: PBMCs. The clonotype comes from a boy aged 10-17 years in good health and CMV-seronegative. The CDR3 sequence is CASTPGGWGNEKLFF. The CDR3 nucleotides are TGTGCCAGCACCCCCGGCGGGTGGGGTAATGAAAAACTGTTTTTT.